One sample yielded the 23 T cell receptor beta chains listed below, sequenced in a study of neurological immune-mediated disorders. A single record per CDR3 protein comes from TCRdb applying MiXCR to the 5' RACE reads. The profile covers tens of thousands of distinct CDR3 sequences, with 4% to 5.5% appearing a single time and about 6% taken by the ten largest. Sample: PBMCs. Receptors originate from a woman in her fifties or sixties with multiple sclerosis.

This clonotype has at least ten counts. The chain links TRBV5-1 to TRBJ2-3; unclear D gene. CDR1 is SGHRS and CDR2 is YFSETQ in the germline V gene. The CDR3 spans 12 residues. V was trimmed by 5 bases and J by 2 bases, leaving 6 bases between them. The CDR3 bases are TGCGCCAGCAGTTTGTCCACAGATACGCAGTATTTT. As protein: CASSLSTDTQYF. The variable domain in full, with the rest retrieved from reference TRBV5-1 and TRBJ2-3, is KAGVTQTPRYLIKTRGQQVTLSCSPISGHRSVSWYQQTPGQGLQFLFEYFSETQRNKGNFPGRFSGRQFSNSRSEMNVSTLELGDSALYLCASSLSTDTQYFGPGTRLTVL.

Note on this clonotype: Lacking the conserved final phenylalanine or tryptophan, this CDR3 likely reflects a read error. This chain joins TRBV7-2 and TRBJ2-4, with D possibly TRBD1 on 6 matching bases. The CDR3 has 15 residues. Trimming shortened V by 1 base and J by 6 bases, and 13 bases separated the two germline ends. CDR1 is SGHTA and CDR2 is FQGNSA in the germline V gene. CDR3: CASSLDTGWGNIQYI. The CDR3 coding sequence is TGTGCCAGCAGCTTAGATACAGGGTGGGGAAACATTCAGTACATC.

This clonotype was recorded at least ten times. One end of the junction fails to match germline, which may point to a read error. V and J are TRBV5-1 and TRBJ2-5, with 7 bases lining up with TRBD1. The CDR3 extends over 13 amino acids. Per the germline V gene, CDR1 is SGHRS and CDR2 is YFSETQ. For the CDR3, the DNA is TGTGCTAGCAGCCTAGGGACAGAAGAGACCCAGTACTTC. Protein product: CASSLGTEETQYF.

The DNA of the CDR3 is TGTGCCAGCAGCCAAGATAGGTACGAGCAGTACTTC. Amino acids: CASSQDRYEQYF. The chain employs TRBV14 and TRBJ2-7; D is undetermined. This CDR3 contains 12 residues. V was shortened by 0 bases and J by 4 bases, with 4 bases between the two germline ends. The germline gives CDR1 SGHDN, CDR2 FVKESK.

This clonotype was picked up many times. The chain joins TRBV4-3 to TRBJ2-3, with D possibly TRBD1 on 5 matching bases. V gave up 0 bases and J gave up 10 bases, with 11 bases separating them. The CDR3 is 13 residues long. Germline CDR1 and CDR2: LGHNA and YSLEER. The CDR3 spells CASSQDRVGAQYF. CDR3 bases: TGCGCCAGCAGCCAAGATCGGGTAGGGGCGCAGTATTTT.

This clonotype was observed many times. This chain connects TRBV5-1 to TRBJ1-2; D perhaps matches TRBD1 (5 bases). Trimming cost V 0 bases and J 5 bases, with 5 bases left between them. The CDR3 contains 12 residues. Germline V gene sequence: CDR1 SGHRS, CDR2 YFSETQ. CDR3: CASSLAGYGYTF. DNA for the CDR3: TGCGCCAGCAGCTTGGCAGGGTATGGCTACACCTTC.

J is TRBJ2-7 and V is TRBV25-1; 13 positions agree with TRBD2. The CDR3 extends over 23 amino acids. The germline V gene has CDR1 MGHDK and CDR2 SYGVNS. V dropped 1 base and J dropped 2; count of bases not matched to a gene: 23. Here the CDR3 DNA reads TGTGCCAGCAGTGAATTAGGGTCATACGAACCCGGACTAGCGGGAGTATTTCCCTACGAGCAGTACGTC. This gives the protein CASSELGSYEPGLAGVFPYEQYV.

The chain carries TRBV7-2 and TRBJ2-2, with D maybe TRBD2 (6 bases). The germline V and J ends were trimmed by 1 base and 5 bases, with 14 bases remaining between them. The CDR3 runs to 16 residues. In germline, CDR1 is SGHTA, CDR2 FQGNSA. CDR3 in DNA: TGTGCCAGCAGCTTAGGTCCTAGCGTGGGAACCGGGGAGCTGTTTTTT. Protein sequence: CASSLGPSVGTGELFF.

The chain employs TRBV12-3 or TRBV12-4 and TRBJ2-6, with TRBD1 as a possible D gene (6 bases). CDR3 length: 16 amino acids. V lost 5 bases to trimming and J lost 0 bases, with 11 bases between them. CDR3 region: CASSADRSSGANVLTF. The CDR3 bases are TGTGCCAGCAGTGCCGACAGGAGCTCTGGGGCCAACGTCCTGACTTTC.

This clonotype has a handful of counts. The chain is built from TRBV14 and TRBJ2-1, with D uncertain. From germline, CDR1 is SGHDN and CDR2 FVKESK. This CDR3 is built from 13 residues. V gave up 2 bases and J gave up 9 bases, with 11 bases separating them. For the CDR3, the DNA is TGTGCCAGCAGCCAATATAACAGAGGTGAGCAGTTCTTC. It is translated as CASSQYNRGEQFF.

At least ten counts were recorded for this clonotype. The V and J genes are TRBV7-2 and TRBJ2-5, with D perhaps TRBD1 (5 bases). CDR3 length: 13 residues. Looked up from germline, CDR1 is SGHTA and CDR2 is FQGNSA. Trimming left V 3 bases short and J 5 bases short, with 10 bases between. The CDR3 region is CASSLGPWETQYF. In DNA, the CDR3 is TGTGCCAGCAGCTTGGGGCCATGGGAGACCCAGTACTTC.

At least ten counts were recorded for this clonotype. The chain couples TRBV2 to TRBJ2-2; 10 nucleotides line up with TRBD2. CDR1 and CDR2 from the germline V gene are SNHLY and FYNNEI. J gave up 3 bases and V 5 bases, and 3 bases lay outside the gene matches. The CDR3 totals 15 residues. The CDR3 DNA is TGTGCCAGCAGTCCGGGACTAGCGTACACCGGGGAGCTGTTTTTT. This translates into CASSPGLAYTGELFF.

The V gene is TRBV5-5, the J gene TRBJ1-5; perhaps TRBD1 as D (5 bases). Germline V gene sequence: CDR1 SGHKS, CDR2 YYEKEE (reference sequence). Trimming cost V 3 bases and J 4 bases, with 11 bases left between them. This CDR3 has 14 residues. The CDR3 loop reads CASSSGGGNQPQHF. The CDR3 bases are TGTGCCAGCAGCTCCGGGGGAGGAAATCAGCCCCAGCATTTT.

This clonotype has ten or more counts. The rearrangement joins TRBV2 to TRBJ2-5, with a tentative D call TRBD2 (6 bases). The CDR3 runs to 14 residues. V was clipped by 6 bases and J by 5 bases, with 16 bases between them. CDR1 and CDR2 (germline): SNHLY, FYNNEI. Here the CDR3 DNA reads TGTGCCAGCAGAAAACGGGAGACCGGCGAGACCCAGTACTTC. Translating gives CASRKRETGETQYF.

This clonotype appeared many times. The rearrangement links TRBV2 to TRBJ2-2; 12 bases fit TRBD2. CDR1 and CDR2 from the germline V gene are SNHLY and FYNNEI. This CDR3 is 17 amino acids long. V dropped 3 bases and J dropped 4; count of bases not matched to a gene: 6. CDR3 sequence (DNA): TGTGCCAGCAGTGATTCCCTAGCGGGAGGGATCACCGGGGAGCTGTTTTTT. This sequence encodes CASSDSLAGGITGELFF.

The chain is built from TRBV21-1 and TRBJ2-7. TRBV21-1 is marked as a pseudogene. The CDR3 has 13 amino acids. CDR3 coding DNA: TGTGCCAGCAGTTCGGACAGTTCCTACGAGCAGTACTTC. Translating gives CASSSDSSYEQYF.

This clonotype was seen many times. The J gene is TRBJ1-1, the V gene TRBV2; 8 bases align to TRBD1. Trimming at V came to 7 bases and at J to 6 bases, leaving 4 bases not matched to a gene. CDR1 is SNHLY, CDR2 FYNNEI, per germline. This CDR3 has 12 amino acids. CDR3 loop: CASTTGGAEAFF. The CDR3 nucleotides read TGTGCCAGCACCACAGGGGGTGCTGAAGCTTTCTTT. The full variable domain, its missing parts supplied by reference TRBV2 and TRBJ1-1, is EPEVTQTPSHQVTQMGQEVILRCVPISNHLYFYWYRQILGQKVEFLVSFYNNEISEKSEIFDDQFSVERPDGSNFTLKIRSTKLEDSAMYFCASTTGGAEAFFGQGTRLTVV.

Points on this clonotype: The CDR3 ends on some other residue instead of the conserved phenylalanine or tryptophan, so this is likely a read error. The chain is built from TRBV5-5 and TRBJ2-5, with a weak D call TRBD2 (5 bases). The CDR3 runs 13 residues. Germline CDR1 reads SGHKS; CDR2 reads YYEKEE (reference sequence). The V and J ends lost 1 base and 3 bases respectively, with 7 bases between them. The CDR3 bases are TGTGCCAGCAGCTTGTTCGGGGAAGAGACCCAGTACAAC. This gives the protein CASSLFGEETQYN.

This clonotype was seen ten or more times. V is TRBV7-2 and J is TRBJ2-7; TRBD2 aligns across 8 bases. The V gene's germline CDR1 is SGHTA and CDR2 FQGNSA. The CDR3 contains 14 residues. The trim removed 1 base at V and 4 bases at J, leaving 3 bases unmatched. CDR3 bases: TGTGCCAGCAGCTTAGATGCGGGGGGATACGAGCAGTACTTC. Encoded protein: CASSLDAGGYEQYF.

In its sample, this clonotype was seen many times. Written as DNA, the CDR3 is TGCAGTGCTAGACGGACTTATGAGGGGAATGAGCAGTTCTTC. It encodes CSARRTYEGNEQFF. The chain joins TRBV20-1 to TRBJ2-1, with D perhaps TRBD1 or TRBD2 (5 bases each). Germline CDR1 reads DFQATT; CDR2 reads SNEGSKA (reference sequence). Trimming took 2 bases from V and 7 from J, leaving 15 bases between them. The CDR3 totals 14 residues.

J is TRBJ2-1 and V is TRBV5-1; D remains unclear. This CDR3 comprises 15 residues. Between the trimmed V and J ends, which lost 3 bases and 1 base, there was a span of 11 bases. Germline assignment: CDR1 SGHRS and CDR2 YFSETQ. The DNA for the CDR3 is TGCGCCAGCAGCTCCTCTTTAGGATCCTACAATGAGCAGTTCTTC. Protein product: CASSSSLGSYNEQFF. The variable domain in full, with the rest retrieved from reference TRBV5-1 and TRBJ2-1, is KAGVTQTPRYLIKTRGQQVTLSCSPISGHRSVSWYQQTPGQGLQFLFEYFSETQRNKGNFPGRFSGRQFSNSRSEMNVSTLELGDSALYLCASSSSLGSYNEQFFGPGTRLTVL.

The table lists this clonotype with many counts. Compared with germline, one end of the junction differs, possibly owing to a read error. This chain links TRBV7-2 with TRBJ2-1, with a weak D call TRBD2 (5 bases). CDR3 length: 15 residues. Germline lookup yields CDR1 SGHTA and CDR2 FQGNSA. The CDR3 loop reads CASSLARVWAQVRIF. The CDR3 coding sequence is TGTGCCAGCAGCTTAGCGCGGGTTTGGGCCCAGGTTAGGATCTTC. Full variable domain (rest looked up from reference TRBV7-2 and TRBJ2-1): GAGVSQSPSNKVTEKGKDVELRCDPISGHTALYWYRQSLGQGLEFLIYFQGNSAPDKSGLPSDRFSAERTGGSVSTLTIQRTQQEDSAVYLCASSLARVWAQVRIFGPGTRLTVL.

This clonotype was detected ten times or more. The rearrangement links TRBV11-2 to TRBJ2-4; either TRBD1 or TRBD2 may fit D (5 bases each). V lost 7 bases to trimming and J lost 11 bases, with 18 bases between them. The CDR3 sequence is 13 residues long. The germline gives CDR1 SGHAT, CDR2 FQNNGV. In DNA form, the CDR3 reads TGTGCCAGCAAGCTATTGGGACGGCCAGTTCAGTACTTC. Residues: CASKLLGRPVQYF.